This T cell receptor beta chain comes out of a study of T-cell memory formation after mild COVID-19. Study-wide background: Each donor largely had its own TCR clusters. Study-level results: Contracting clones from day 15 to 85 showed balanced CD4/CD8; later expanders favored CD4+.

This CDR3 is built from 13 residues. V lost 8 bases and J lost 2; bases outside the gene matches: 3. Germline-derived CDR1 and CDR2 are LGHDT and YNNKEL (reference sequence). Each CDR3 protein gets one entry after TCRdb re-called the 5' RACE reads with MiXCR. The sample shows about 450,000 distinct CDR3 sequences, less than 25% of them seen only once. This clonotype was observed a handful of times. The antigen remains undetermined. The receptor was derived from an adult woman who had mild COVID-19 (a few samples of this study predate the infection). Cell type and time point are not known. This sequence joins TRBV3-1 and TRBJ2-7, with 10 bases identical to TRBD2. Sequenced sample: PBMCs or a T cell subset sorted from them (not recorded which). This CDR3 reads CASALAGAYEQYF. The CDR3 nucleotides read TGTGCCAGCGCGCTAGCGGGGGCCTACGAGCAGTACTTC.